These T cell receptor beta chains were read from a single sample in a study of T cell repertoires in cytomegalovirus infection. TCRdb used MiXCR to reprocess the reads, holding one entry per CDR3 protein. The sample has around 320,000 distinct CDR3 sequences; 8% to 9.5% are singletons. Source material: PBMCs. Source of these receptors: a human donor in good health (CMV status not recorded). Some clones in this sample may be carry-over from other donors' samples. CDR3s include the opening cysteine and the closing phenylalanine or tryptophan. A D gene is named only where the DNA matches it firmly. For some rows the clone size is stated as once, few or many, or as a class when expanded; others skip it.

size	V	D	J	DNA	CDR3
.	TRBV5-1	.	TRBJ2-2	TGCGCCAGCAGCTTGGGTACAATCGCGAACACCGGGGAGCTGTTTTTT	CASSLGTIANTGELFF
many	TRBV7-8	TRBD2	TRBJ2-1	TGTGCCAGCAGCGCGCCGTCTCTAGCGGGAGGAATTGAGCAGTTCTTC	CASSAPSLAGGIEQFF
once	TRBV24-1	.	TRBJ1-5	TGTGCCCCGTGGGAGCGCAATCAGCCCCAGCATTTT	CAPWERNQPQHF
.	TRBV11-2	TRBD2	TRBJ2-3	TGTGCCAGCAGGGGACTAGCGGGAGTAACAGATACGCAGTATTTT	CASRGLAGVTDTQYF
many	TRBV7-2	TRBD2	TRBJ2-1	TGTGCCAGCAGCTTAGGACTAGCGGGACGGAATGAGCAGTTCTTC	CASSLGLAGRNEQFF
few	TRBV6-1	.	TRBJ1-2	TGTGCCAGCAGTGAAACCGGGTTTGGGTATGGCTACACCTTC	CASSETGFGYGYTF
.	TRBV12-3/TRBV12-4	.	TRBJ1-5	TGTGCCAGCAGTTTCGACGATAATCAGCCCCAGCATTTT	CASSFDDNQPQHF
many	TRBV7-2	TRBD1	TRBJ2-5	TGTGCCAGCAGCTTAGGGCAGGGGGCTGAGACCCAGTACTTC	CASSLGQGAETQYF
many	TRBV7-9	TRBD1	TRBJ2-1	TGTGCCAGCAGATACAACGGACATCGAGGGACCGGTGAAGGGGGCTCCAATGAGCAGTTCTTC	CASRYNGHRGTGEGGSNEQFF
.	TRBV28	.	TRBJ1-2	TGTGCCAGCAGTTTGCAGGCGGCATGGACGGATGGCTACACCTTC	CASSLQAAWTDGYTF
many	TRBV7-3	.	TRBJ2-3	TGTGCCAGCAGCCAACGCCCCCCAGATACGCAGTATTTT	CASSQRPPDTQYF
few	TRBV15	.	TRBJ1-1	TGTGCCACCAGCAGAGCCTCCGGCTTTGAAGCTTTCTTT	CATSRASGFEAFF
.	TRBV20-1	.	TRBJ2-7	TGCAGTGCTAGTTTGAGCTCCTACGAGCAGTACTTC	CSASLSSYEQYF
few	TRBV18	.	TRBJ1-4	TGTGCCAGCTCACCTAGTAAGGGTGATAATGAAAAACTGTTTTTT	CASSPSKGDNEKLFF
few	TRBV6-2/TRBV6-3	TRBD1	TRBJ2-6	TGTGCCAGCAGGGATACAGGGGCTGGGGCCAACGTCCTGACTTTC	CASRDTGAGANVLTF
many	TRBV7-2	TRBD1	TRBJ1-4	TGTGCCAGCAGCTTAGCGCTCGGACAGGGGGAAAAACTGTTTTTT	CASSLALGQGEKLFF
.	TRBV27	.	TRBJ1-1	TGTGCCAGCAGTACTAAAAAAAGAAGGACTGAAGCTTTCTTT	CASSTKKRRTEAFF
many	TRBV7-3	.	TRBJ2-2	TGTGCCAGCAGCCGGGGTAGCCCGAACACCGGGGAGCTGTTTTTT	CASSRGSPNTGELFF
few	TRBV12-3/TRBV12-4	TRBD1	TRBJ1-5	TGTGCCAGCAGTACGACAGGGGGTCCGCCCCAGCATTTT	CASSTTGGPPQHF
many	TRBV6-2/TRBV6-3	.	TRBJ1-5	TGTGCCAGCAGTTACTCTGCCAGGGGAGCCAGCAATCAGCCCCAGCATTTT	CASSYSARGASNQPQHF
few	TRBV7-9	.	TRBJ1-1	TGTGCCAGCAGCTGGGACGGGGGGCGAAGCACTGAAGCTTTCTTT	CASSWDGGRSTEAFF
few	TRBV19	.	TRBJ1-5	TGTGCCAGTAAGGGGGGTCTGAATCAGCCCCAGCATTTT	CASKGGLNQPQHF
many	TRBV12-3/TRBV12-4	.	TRBJ1-1	TGTGCCAGCAGTTCGGAGGTGAACACTGAAGCTTTCTTT	CASSSEVNTEAFF
many	TRBV7-2	.	TRBJ2-1	TGTGCCAGCAGCTTAAGTTTCGGAAGAAACAATGAGCAGTTCTTC	CASSLSFGRNNEQFF
.	TRBV4-2	.	TRBJ2-1	TGTGCCAGCAGCCCCCGCCCGACCCTCAGGGGTTTGGACAATGAGCAGTTCTTC	CASSPRPTLRGLDNEQFF
.	TRBV19	.	TRBJ2-3	TGTGCCAGTAGTCTTCTCTCAGAAGATACGCAGTATTTT	CASSLLSEDTQYF
many	TRBV7-2	TRBD1	TRBJ2-2	TGTGCCAGCAGCCTCCGGGACAGGGGGCGCACCGGGGAGCTGTTTTTT	CASSLRDRGRTGELFF
few	TRBV28	.	TRBJ1-2	TGTGCCAGCAATCCCCCCTCGGGCACCCCATATGGCTACACCTTC	CASNPPSGTPYGYTF
.	TRBV6-2/TRBV6-3	.	TRBJ2-7	TGTGCCAGCAGTTACGGTGTCGGTACCTACGAGCAGTACTTC	CASSYGVGTYEQYF
few	TRBV20-1	.	TRBJ2-1	TGCAGTGCTAGAGATCTCTCGCGGAACTCCAACCTAAGGAATGAGCAGTTCTTC	CSARDLSRNSNLRNEQFF
.	TRBV11-2	TRBD2	TRBJ2-1	TGTGCCAGCAGCTTGGGGGCTAGCGGGACCAATGAGCAGTTCTTC	CASSLGASGTNEQFF
.	TRBV25-1	.	TRBJ1-2	TGTGCCAGCAGTGAATACGTCGGAAACTATGGCTACACCTTC	CASSEYVGNYGYTF
many	TRBV7-2	TRBD1	TRBJ2-7	TGTGCCAGCAGCTTCGGACAGGGTAGCGGCGAGCAGTACTTC	CASSFGQGSGEQYF
many	TRBV19	TRBD2	TRBJ2-4	TGTGCCAGTAGTCCCCGACTAGCGGGAGGCCGTTCCATAGCCAAAAACATTCAGTACTTC	CASSPRLAGGRSIAKNIQYF
many	TRBV12-3/TRBV12-4	TRBD2	TRBJ2-5	TGTGCCAGCAGTTTAGCGCGTCGGACTAGCGGGGGTGAGACCCAGTACTTC	CASSLARRTSGGETQYF
many	TRBV7-8	TRBD1	TRBJ1-1	TGTGCCAGCAGCACTCAGGGGGGGAGTGTGAACACTGAAGCTTTCTTT	CASSTQGGSVNTEAFF
many	TRBV7-2	.	TRBJ2-1	TGTGCCAGCAGACTAGGGGTGGGGGGGGGGCCCTACAATGAGCAGTTCTTC	CASRLGVGGGPYNEQFF
many	TRBV7-2	.	TRBJ1-1	TGTGCCAGCAGCTCCGGGGGGATCATGAACACTGAAGCTTTCTTT	CASSSGGIMNTEAFF
.	TRBV20-1	.	TRBJ2-1	TGCAGTGCTGCGGGCCTAGCGACAGTATATGATGAGCAGTTCTTC	CSAAGLATVYDEQFF
few	TRBV18	.	TRBJ2-7	TGTGCCAGCTCACCCGGCCAGGGGCCCCACGAGCAGTACTTC	CASSPGQGPHEQYF
.	TRBV7-2	.	TRBJ1-2	TGTGCCAGCAGCTCTGGGATTAAGTATGGCTACACCTTC	CASSSGIKYGYTF
.	TRBV7-9	.	TRBJ2-5	TGTGCCAGCAGCGGACTCGGGGGGCCAAAAGAGACCCAGTACTTC	CASSGLGGPKETQYF
few	TRBV19	.	TRBJ2-3	TGTGCCAGTAGTTTAGGGCCGACGCAGTATTTT	CASSLGPTQYF
.	TRBV5-6	TRBD2	TRBJ2-2	TGTGCCAGCAGCCCAAGGACTAGCTGGAGCCCATACACCGGGGAGCTGTTTTTT	CASSPRTSWSPYTGELFF
few	TRBV28	.	TRBJ1-5	TGTGCCAGCAGTGGGGGTTCGGCAGGGGCAAATCAGCCCCAGCATTTT	CASSGGSAGANQPQHF
many	TRBV7-2	.	TRBJ2-5	TGTGCCAGCAGCCCGAGGACTCAGGGGAGGGAGACCCAGTACTTC	CASSPRTQGRETQYF
.	TRBV27	.	TRBJ2-2	TGTGCCAGCTCCCCCCAGTCCGGATACACCGGGGAGCTGTTTTTT	CASSPQSGYTGELFF
.	TRBV30	TRBD1	TRBJ2-7	TGTGCCTGGAGTGAGGCCAGGGGGTCGGCGGAGCAGTACTTC	CAWSEARGSAEQYF
many	TRBV7-2	TRBD2	TRBJ2-7	TGTGCCAGCAGCTTAGCGCTGGCAGCGGGAGGATACGAGCAGTACTTC	CASSLALAAGGYEQYF
.	TRBV5-4	TRBD2	TRBJ2-3	TGTGCCAGCAGCTTGTCGCGGGGGGGTGGAGATACGCAGTATTTT	CASSLSRGGGDTQYF
.	TRBV9	.	TRBJ1-1	TGTGCCAGCAGCGGACCTAACACTGAAGCTTTCTTT	CASSGPNTEAFF
few	TRBV28	TRBD1	TRBJ2-7	TGTGCCAGTAACAGGGGCAGCACCTCTTCTTGGGAGCAGTACTTC	CASNRGSTSSWEQYF
many	TRBV4-3	.	TRBJ2-3	TGCGCCAGCAGCCAGGACTCCCGCAACACAGATACGCAGTATTTT	CASSQDSRNTDTQYF
many	TRBV19	.	TRBJ2-1	TGTGCCAGTAGTATAGCCCGGGGGACCCACAATGAGCAGTTCTTC	CASSIARGTHNEQFF
.	TRBV20-1	.	TRBJ2-2	TGCAGTGCTCTGAAGAACACCGGGGAGCTGTTTTTT	CSALKNTGELFF
.	TRBV2	.	TRBJ1-1	TGTGCCAGCAGTAGGGACCGCAGGAACACTGAAGCTTTCTTT	CASSRDRRNTEAFF
many	TRBV5-6	.	TRBJ1-1	TGTGCCAGCAGCCCAATTTACGGGGGAAAGGGGAACACTGAAGCTTTCTTT	CASSPIYGGKGNTEAFF